This TCR beta chain was obtained from a study of shared clonotypes between healthy human individuals. Findings of the study overall: Relative to memory subsets, naive subsets generally showed larger estimated richness. When naive CD4 clonotypes were compared across several donors, around 5% were shared.

Note on this clone: Its antigen is as yet unknown. Other nucleotide sequences from this sample produce the same CDR3.

Trimming at V came to 5 bases and at J to 5 bases, leaving 8 bases not matched to a gene. CDR3 length: 15 residues. CDR1 KGHSH and CDR2 LQKENI come from the germline V gene. Repertoires were generated with immunoSEQ multiplex PCR, while TCRdb's copy carries only in-frame clones and drops some. The sample lists some 1.5 million clones; roughly 95% were seen once. This receptor was identified in a man aged 25-40 years in good health. This chain uses TRBV18 with TRBJ1-1; 10 bases align to TRBD1. Specimen: naive CD4+ T cells sorted from blood. Subset meaning: CD45RA+ positively selected. The CDR3 here is CASSSGQGKLTEAFF. The DNA of the CDR3 is TGTGCCAGCTCATCGGGACAGGGGAAACTGACTGAAGCTTTCTTT.